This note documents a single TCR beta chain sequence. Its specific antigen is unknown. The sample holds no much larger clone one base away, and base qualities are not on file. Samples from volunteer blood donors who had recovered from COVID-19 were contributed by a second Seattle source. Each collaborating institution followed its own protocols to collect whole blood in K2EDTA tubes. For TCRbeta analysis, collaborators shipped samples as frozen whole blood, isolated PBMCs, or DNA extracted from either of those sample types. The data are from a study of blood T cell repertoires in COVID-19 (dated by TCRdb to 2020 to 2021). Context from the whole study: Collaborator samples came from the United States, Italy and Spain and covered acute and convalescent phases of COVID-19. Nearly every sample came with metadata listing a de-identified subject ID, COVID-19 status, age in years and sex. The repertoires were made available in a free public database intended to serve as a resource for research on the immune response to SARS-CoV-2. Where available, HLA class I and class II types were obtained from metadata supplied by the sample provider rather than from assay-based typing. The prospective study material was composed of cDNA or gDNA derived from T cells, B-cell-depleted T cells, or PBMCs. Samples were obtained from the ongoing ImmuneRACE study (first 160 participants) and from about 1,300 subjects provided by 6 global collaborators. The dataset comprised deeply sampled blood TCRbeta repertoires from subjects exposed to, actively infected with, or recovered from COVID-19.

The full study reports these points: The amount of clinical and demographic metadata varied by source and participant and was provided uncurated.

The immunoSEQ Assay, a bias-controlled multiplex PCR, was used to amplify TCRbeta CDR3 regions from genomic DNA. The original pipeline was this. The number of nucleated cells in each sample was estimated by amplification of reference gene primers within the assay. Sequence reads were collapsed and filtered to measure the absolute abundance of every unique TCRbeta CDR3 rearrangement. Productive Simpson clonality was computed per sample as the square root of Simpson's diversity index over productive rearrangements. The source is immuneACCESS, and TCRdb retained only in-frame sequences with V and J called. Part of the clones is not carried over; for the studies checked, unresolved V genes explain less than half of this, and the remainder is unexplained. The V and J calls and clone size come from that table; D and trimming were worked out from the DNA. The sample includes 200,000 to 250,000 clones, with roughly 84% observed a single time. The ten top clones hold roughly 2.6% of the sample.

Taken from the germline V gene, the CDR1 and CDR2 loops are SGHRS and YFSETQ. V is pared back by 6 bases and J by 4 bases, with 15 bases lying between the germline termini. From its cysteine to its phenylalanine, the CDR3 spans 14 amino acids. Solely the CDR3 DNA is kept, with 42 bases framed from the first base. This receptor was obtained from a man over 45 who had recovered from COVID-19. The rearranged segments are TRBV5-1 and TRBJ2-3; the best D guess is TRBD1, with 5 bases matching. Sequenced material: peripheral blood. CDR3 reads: CASIRSGPPDTQYF. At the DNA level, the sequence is TGCGCCAGCATAAGGTCAGGGCCACCAGATACGCAGTATTTT. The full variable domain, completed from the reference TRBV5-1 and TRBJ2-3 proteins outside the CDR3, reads KAGVTQTPRYLIKTRGQQVTLSCSPISGHRSVSWYQQTPGQGLQFLFEYFSETQRNKGNFPGRFSGRQFSNSRSEMNVSTLELGDSALYLCASIRSGPPDTQYFGPGTRLTVL.